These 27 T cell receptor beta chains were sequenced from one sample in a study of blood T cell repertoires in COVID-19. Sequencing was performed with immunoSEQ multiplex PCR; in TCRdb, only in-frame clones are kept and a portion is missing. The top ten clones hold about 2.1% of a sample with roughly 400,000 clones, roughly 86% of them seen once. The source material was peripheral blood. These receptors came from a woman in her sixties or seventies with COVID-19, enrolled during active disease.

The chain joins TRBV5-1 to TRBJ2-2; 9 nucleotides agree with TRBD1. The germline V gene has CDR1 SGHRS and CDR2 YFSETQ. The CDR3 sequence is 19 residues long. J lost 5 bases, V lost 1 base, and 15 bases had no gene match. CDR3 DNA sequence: TGCGCCAGCAGCTTGAGAATACAGTGGACAGGGGTTCAAACCGGGGAGCTGTTTTTT. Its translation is CASSLRIQWTGVQTGELFF.

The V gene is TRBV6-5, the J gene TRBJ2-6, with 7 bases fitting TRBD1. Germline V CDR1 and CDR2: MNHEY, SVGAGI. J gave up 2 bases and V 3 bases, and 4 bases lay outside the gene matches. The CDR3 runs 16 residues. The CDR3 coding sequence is TGTGCCAGCAGTTATCAAGGGGGCGCTGGGGCCAACGTCCTGACTTTC. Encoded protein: CASSYQGGAGANVLTF.

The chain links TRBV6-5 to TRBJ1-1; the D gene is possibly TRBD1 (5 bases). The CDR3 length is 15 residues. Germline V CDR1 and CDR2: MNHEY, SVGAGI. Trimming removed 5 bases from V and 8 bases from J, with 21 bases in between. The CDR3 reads CASSRDSPTLPEAFF. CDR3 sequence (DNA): TGTGCCAGCAGTCGAGACAGCCCAACTCTACCCGAAGCTTTCTTT.

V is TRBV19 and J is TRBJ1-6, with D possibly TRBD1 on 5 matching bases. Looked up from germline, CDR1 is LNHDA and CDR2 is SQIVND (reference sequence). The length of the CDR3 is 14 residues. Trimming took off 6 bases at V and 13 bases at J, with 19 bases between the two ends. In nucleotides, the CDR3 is TGTGCCAGTAGATCGACAGCTCCTATTGAGCCCCTCCACTTT. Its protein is CASRSTAPIEPLHF.

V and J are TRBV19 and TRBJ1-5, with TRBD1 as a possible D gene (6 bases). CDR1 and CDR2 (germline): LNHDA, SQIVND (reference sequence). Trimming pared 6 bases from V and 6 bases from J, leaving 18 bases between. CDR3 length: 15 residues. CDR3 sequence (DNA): TGTGCCAGTAGGGATTGGGGGCGCGATCGTCAGCCCCAGCATTTT. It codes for CASRDWGRDRQPQHF. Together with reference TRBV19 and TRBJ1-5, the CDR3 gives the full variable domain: DGGITQSPKYLFRKEGQNVTLSCEQNLNHDAMYWYRQDPGQGLRLIYYSQIVNDFQKGDIAEGYSVSREKKESFPLTVTSAQKNPTAFYLCASRDWGRDRQPQHFGDGTRLSIL.

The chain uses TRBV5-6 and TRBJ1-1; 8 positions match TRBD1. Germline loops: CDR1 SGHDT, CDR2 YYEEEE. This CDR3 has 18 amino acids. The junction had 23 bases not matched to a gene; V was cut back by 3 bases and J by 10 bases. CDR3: CASSSLNHRQGNQLRAFF. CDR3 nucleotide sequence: TGTGCCAGCAGCTCACTCAACCATAGACAGGGGAATCAATTAAGAGCTTTCTTT.

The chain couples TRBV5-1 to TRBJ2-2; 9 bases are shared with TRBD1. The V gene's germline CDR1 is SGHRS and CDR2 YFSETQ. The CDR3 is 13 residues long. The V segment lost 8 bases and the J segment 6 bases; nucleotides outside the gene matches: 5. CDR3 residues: CASSTGGSGELFF. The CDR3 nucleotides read TGCGCCAGTTCTACAGGGGGCTCCGGGGAGCTGTTTTTT.

CDR3 sequence reads: CASSPFTSGGDEQFF. The CDR3 nucleotides read TGTGCCAGCTCACCCTTCACTAGCGGGGGGGATGAGCAGTTCTTC. The rearrangement links TRBV18 to TRBJ2-1; 13 bases match TRBD2. CDR3 length: 15 amino acids. Trimming took 3 bases from V and 8 from J; bases not matched to a gene: 4. The germline CDR1 and CDR2 sequences are KGHSH and LQKENI.

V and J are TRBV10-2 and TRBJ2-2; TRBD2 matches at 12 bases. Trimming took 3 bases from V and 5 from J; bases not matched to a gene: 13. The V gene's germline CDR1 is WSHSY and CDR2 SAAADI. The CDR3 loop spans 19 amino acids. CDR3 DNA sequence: TGCGCCAGCAGTGAACCTAGCGGGGGGGCAGGAGGGTTGACCGGGGAGCTGTTTTTT. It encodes CASSEPSGGAGGLTGELFF.

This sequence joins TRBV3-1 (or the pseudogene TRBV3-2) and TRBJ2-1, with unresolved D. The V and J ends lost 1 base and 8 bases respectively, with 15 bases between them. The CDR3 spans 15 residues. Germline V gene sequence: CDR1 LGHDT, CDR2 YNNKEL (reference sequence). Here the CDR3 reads CASSQGPGIWDEQFF. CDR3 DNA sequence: TGTGCCAGCAGCCAAGGGCCAGGAATTTGGGATGAGCAGTTCTTC.

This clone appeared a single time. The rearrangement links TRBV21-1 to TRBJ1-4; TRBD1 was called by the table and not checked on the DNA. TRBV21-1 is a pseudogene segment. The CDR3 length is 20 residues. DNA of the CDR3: TGTGCCAGCAGCAAAGTACTCCGGGACAGGGGAGGGTCGGCTAATGAAAAACTGTTTTTT. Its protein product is CASSKVLRDRGGSANEKLFF.

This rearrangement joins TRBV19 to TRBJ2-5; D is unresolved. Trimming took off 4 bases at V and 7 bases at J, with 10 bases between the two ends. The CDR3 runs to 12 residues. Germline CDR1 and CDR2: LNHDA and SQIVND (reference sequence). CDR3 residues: CASSKELGTQYF. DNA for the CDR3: TGTGCCAGTAGTAAGGAGTTGGGGACCCAGTACTTC.

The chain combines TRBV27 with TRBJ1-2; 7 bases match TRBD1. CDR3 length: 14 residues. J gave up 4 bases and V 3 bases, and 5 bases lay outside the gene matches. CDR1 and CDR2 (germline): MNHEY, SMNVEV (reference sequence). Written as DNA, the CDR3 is TGTGCCAGCAGTTTGACAGGGTTAAGCTATGGCTACACCTTC. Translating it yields CASSLTGLSYGYTF.

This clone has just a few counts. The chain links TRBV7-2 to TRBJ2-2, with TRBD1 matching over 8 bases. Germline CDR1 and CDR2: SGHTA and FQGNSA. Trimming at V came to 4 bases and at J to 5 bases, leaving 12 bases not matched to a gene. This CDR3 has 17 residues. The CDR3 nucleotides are TGTGCCAGCAGCTCCTCCGACGGGACAGGCCGAACCGGGGAGCTGTTTTTT. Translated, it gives CASSSSDGTGRTGELFF.

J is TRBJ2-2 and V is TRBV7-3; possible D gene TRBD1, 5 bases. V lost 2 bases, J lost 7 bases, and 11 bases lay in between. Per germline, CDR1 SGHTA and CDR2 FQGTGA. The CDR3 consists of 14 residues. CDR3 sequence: CASSLQGSSGELFF. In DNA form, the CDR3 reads TGTGCCAGCAGCTTACAGGGCTCCAGCGGGGAGCTGTTTTTT. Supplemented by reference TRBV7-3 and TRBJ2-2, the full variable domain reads GAGVSQTPSNKVTEKGKYVELRCDPISGHTALYWYRQSLGQGPEFLIYFQGTGAADDSGLPNDRFFAVRPEGSVSTLKIQRTERGDSAVYLCASSLQGSSGELFFGEGSRLTVL.

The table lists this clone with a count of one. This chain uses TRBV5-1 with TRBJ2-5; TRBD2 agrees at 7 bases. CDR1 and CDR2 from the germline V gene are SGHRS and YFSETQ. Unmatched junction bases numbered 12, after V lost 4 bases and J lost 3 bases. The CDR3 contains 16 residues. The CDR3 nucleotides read TGCGCCAGCAGCATGGGCATTTTACGGGGGGAAGAGACCCAGTACTTC. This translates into CASSMGILRGEETQYF.

The CDR3 DNA follows: TGTGCCAGCAGCCGTACTCTATCAGGGGTTGAAAAACTGTTTTTT. It is translated as CASSRTLSGVEKLFF. This sequence joins TRBV6-5 and TRBJ1-4, with a possible D match to TRBD1 (6 bases). This CDR3 comprises 15 residues. Trimming pared 6 bases from V and 7 bases from J, leaving 18 bases between. From germline, CDR1 is MNHEY and CDR2 SVGAGI.

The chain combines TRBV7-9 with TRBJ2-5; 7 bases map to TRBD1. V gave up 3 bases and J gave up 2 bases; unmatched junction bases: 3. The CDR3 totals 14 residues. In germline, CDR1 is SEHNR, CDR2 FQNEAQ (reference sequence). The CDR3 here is CASSLTGWQETQYF. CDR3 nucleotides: TGTGCCAGCAGCTTGACAGGGTGGCAAGAGACCCAGTACTTC.

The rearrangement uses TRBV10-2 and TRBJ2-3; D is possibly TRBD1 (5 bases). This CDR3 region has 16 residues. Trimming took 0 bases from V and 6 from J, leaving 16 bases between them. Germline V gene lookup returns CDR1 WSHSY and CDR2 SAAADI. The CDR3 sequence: CASSESVGRGVDTQYF. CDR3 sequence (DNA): TGCGCCAGCAGTGAGTCGGTGGGGCGTGGAGTGGATACGCAGTATTTT.

CDR3 sequence reads: CSGRTVHTVNSPLHF. CDR3 nucleotide sequence: TGCAGCGGGCGGACAGTGCACACTGTTAATTCACCCCTCCACTTT. V gene TRBV29-1 combines with J gene TRBJ1-6, with D perhaps matching TRBD1 (6 bases). The CDR3 has 15 residues. From germline, CDR1 is SQVTM and CDR2 ANQGSEA. V was pared by 7 bases and J by 6 bases, with 19 bases between.

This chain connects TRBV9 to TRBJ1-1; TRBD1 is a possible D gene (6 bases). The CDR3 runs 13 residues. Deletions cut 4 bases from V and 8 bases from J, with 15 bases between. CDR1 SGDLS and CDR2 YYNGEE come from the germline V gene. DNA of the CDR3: TGTGCCAGCAGCCCCAACTGGGGGGGCGAAGCTTTCTTT. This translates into CASSPNWGGEAFF.

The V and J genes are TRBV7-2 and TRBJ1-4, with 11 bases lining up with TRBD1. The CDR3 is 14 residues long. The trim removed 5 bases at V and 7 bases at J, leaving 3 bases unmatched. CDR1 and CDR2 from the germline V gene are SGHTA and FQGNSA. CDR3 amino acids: CASSRDRGSEKLFF. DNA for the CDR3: TGTGCCAGCAGCCGGGACAGGGGGAGTGAAAAACTGTTTTTT.

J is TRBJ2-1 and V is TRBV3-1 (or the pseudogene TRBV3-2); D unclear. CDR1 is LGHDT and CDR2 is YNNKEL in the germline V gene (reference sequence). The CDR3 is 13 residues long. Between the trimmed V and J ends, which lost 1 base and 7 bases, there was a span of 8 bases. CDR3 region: CASSQGSRNEQFF. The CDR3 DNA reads TGTGCCAGCAGCCAAGGGAGCCGTAATGAGCAGTTCTTC.

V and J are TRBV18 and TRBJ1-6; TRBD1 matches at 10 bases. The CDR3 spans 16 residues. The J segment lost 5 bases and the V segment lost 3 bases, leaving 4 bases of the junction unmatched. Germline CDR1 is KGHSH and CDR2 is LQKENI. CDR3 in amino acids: CASSPLGTGDNSPLHF. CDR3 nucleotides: TGTGCCAGCTCACCTTTAGGGACAGGGGATAATTCACCCCTCCACTTT.

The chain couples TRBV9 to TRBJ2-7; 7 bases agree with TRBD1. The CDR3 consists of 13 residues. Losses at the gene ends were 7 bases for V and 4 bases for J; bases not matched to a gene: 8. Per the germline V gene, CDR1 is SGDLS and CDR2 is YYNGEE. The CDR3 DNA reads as TGTGCCAGCGCTTCCTCACAGGGGTACGAGCAGTACTTC. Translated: CASASSQGYEQYF.

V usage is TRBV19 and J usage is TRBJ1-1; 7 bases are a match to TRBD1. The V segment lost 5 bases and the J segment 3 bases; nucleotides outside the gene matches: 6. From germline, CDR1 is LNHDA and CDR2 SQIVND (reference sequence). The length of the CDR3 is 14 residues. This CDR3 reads CASSLRQGHTEAFF. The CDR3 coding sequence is TGTGCCAGTAGTCTCCGACAGGGTCACACTGAAGCTTTCTTT.

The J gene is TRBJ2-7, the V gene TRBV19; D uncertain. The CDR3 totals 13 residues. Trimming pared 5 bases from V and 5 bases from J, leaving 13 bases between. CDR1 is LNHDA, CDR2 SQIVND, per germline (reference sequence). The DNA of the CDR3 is TGTGCCAGTAGTGGGCCCTTCTTCGACGAGCAGTACTTC. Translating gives CASSGPFFDEQYF.